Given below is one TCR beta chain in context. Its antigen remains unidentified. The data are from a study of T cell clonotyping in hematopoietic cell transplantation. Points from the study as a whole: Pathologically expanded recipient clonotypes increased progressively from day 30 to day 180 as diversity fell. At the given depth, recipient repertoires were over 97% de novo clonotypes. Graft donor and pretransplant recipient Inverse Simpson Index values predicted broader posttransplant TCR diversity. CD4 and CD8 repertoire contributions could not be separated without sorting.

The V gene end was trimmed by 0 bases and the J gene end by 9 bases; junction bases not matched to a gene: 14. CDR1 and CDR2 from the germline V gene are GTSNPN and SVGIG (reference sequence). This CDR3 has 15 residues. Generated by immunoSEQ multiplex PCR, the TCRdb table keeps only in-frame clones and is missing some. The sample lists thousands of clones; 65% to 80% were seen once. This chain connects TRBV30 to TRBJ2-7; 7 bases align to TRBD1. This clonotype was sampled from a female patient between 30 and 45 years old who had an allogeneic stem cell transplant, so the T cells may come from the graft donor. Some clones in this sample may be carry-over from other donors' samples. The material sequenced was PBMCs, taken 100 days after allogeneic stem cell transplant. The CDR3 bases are TGTGCCTGGAGTGTAAAAGGGGAAGGGGGCCGGGTGCAGTACTTC. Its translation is CAWSVKGEGGRVQYF.